A single sample is the source of the 27 T cell receptor beta chains below, sequenced in a study of somatic mutations in cytotoxic T cells in rheumatoid arthritis. Sequencing used immunoSEQ multiplex PCR; TCRdb keeps in-frame clones, though not all of them. The sample carries under 12,000 clones, almost 85% recorded once. The sequencing sample was made of CD8+ T cells sorted from blood. The receptors were sampled from an older woman with rheumatoid arthritis.

J is TRBJ1-1 and V is TRBV27; D ambiguous. Germline V gives CDR1 MNHEY, CDR2 SMNVEV (reference sequence). Trimming took 5 bases from V and 4 from J, leaving 8 bases between them. The CDR3 runs 12 residues. DNA of the CDR3: TGTGCCAGCAGTCTCACCGGCACTGAAGCTTTCTTT. Encoded protein: CASSLTGTEAFF.

The chain is built from TRBV14 and TRBJ1-1; possibly TRBD1 for D (5 bases). The CDR3 is made up of 14 amino acids. The germline V gene encodes CDR1 SGHDN and CDR2 FVKESK. The V gene lost 4 bases and the J gene lost 0 bases, with 9 bases spanning the gap. This chain's CDR3 is CASSRGGMNTEAFF. As DNA, the CDR3 is TGTGCCAGCAGCCGGGGGGGAATGAACACTGAAGCTTTCTTT. Combining the CDR3 with reference TRBV14 and TRBJ1-1 gives the whole variable domain EAGVTQFPSHSVIEKGQTVTLRCDPISGHDNLYWYRRVMGKEIKFLLHFVKESKQDESGMPNNRFLAERTGGTYSTLKVQPAELEDSGVYFCASSRGGMNTEAFFGQGTRLTVV.

The rearrangement joins TRBV4-2 to TRBJ1-1; 8 nucleotides align to TRBD1. Germline loops: CDR1 LGHNA, CDR2 YNFKEQ. The J segment lost 5 bases and the V segment lost 7 bases, leaving 12 bases of the junction unmatched. The CDR3 has 15 residues. The CDR3 DNA is TGTGCCAGCACCGGGACAGGTATGATGGAGACTGAAGCTTTCTTT. This sequence encodes CASTGTGMMETEAFF.

The J gene is TRBJ1-1, the V gene TRBV18; 10 bases are shared with TRBD1. The germline CDR1 and CDR2 sequences are KGHSH and LQKENI. Trimming cost V 3 bases and J 4 bases; bases outside gene matches: 2. The CDR3 loop spans 14 amino acids. The CDR3 region has the DNA TGTGCCAGCTCACCCGACAGGGGGCTCACTGAAGCTTTCTTT. It is translated as CASSPDRGLTEAFF.

V gene TRBV19 combines with J gene TRBJ2-7; 7 bases line up with TRBD1. The J segment lost 4 bases and the V segment lost 4 bases, leaving 4 bases of the junction unmatched. CDR1 is LNHDA and CDR2 is SQIVND in the germline V gene (reference sequence). The CDR3 loop spans 13 amino acids. The CDR3 loop is CASSNRQGYEQYF. The CDR3 DNA sequence: TGTGCCAGTAGTAACCGACAGGGATACGAGCAGTACTTC. Together with reference TRBV19 and TRBJ2-7, the CDR3 gives the full variable domain: DGGITQSPKYLFRKEGQNVTLSCEQNLNHDAMYWYRQDPGQGLRLIYYSQIVNDFQKGDIAEGYSVSREKKESFPLTVTSAQKNPTAFYLCASSNRQGYEQYFGPGTRLTVT.

The gene calls are TRBV9 and TRBJ2-1, with 10 bases lining up with TRBD2. The V segment lost 0 bases and the J segment 8 bases; nucleotides outside the gene matches: 5. This CDR3 spans 15 amino acids. Germline CDR1 SGDLS, CDR2 YYNGEE. CDR3 sequence: CASSVVGLAGDEQFF. Written as DNA, the CDR3 is TGTGCCAGCAGCGTAGTTGGGCTAGCGGGAGATGAGCAGTTCTTC. Complete variable domain (other parts from reference TRBV9 and TRBJ2-1): DSGVTQTPKHLITATGQRVTLRCSPRSGDLSVYWYQQSLDQGLQFLIQYYNGEERAKGNILERFSAQQFPDLHSELNLSSLELGDSALYFCASSVVGLAGDEQFFGPGTRLTVL.

This clone was found once. This chain joins TRBV7-7 and TRBJ2-5; TRBD1 agrees at 10 bases. Germline V gene lookup returns CDR1 SSHAT and CDR2 FNYEAQ (reference sequence). V shed 5 bases and J 2 bases; nucleotides not matched to a gene: 8. The CDR3 consists of 16 residues. The CDR3 DNA is TGTGCCAGCAGCCGAGGGTTGGGACAGGGGCAAGAGACCCAGTACTTC. The encoded protein is CASSRGLGQGQETQYF.

This clone occurred once. The chain combines TRBV6-1 with TRBJ1-1; tentative D call: TRBD1 (5 bases). The CDR3 loop spans 15 amino acids. Germline CDR1 and CDR2: MNHNS and SASEGT. The V gene lost 8 bases and the J gene lost 5 bases, with 21 bases spanning the gap. The CDR3 spells CASPPPRQLGTEAFF. The CDR3 DNA reads TGTGCCAGCCCCCCCCCGAGACAGTTAGGGACTGAAGCTTTCTTT.

The gene calls are TRBV7-9 and TRBJ1-1, with D possibly TRBD1 on 5 matching bases. V was pared by 5 bases and J by 5 bases, with 18 bases between. Germline values: CDR1 SEHNR, CDR2 FQNEAQ (reference sequence). This CDR3 has 15 amino acids. The CDR3 DNA reads as TGTGCCAGCAGCCCAAGACTGGGGGAGGGTACTGAAGCTTTCTTT. The encoded protein is CASSPRLGEGTEAFF.

The rearrangement uses TRBV5-6 and TRBJ1-4; D is ambiguous. Deletions cut 0 bases from V and 0 bases from J, with 6 bases between. The CDR3 length is 15 residues. Per the germline V gene, CDR1 is SGHDT and CDR2 is YYEEEE. DNA of the CDR3: TGTGCCAGCAGCTTGGCTCCAGCAACTAATGAAAAACTGTTTTTT. This sequence encodes CASSLAPATNEKLFF.

This chain links TRBV11-2 with TRBJ1-2; tentatively, D is TRBD1 (6 bases). The CDR3 extends over 12 amino acids. V lost 5 bases and J 8 bases, leaving 12 bases between the germline ends. Germline V gene sequence: CDR1 SGHAT, CDR2 FQNNGV. CDR3 DNA sequence: TGTGCCAGCAGCCACAGGGCCCGCGGCTACACCTTC. It specifies CASSHRARGYTF. Supplemented by reference TRBV11-2 and TRBJ1-2, the full variable domain reads EAGVAQSPRYKIIEKRQSVAFWCNPISGHATLYWYQQILGQGPKLLIQFQNNGVVDDSQLPKDRFSAERLKGVDSTLKIQPAKLEDSAVYLCASSHRARGYTFGSGTRLTVV.

This clone is categorized as medium-sized (0.01 to 0.1%). The rearrangement links TRBV10-3 to TRBJ2-1; TRBD2 matches 10 bases. V was clipped by 11 bases and J by 3 bases; unmatched bases: 7. Per the germline V gene, CDR1 is ENHRY and CDR2 is SYGVKD. CDR3 size: 14 residues. CDR3 region: CAGSGTSDYNEQFF. CDR3 in DNA: TGTGCCGGCTCGGGGACTAGCGACTACAATGAGCAGTTCTTC.

The chain couples TRBV18 to TRBJ2-7; 7 bases are shared with TRBD2. Germline-derived CDR1 and CDR2 are KGHSH and LQKENI. The trim removed 2 bases at V and 2 bases at J, leaving 9 bases unmatched. The CDR3 has 16 amino acids. The CDR3 protein is CASSPGQRDQAYEQYF. The CDR3 DNA sequence: TGTGCCAGCTCACCAGGTCAGCGGGACCAAGCCTACGAGCAGTACTTC.

This clone was picked up one time. The chain has TRBV7-2 and TRBJ2-3; TRBD2 aligns across 10 bases. This CDR3 is built from 15 residues. J gave up 5 bases and V 2 bases, and 4 bases lay outside the gene matches. CDR1 and CDR2 from the germline V gene are SGHTA and FQGNSA. CDR3: CASSLLAGDKDTQYF. CDR3 DNA sequence: TGTGCCAGCAGCTTACTAGCGGGAGATAAAGATACGCAGTATTTT. The whole variable domain, filled in from reference TRBV7-2 and TRBJ2-3, reads GAGVSQSPSNKVTEKGKDVELRCDPISGHTALYWYRQSLGQGLEFLIYFQGNSAPDKSGLPSDRFSAERTGGSVSTLTIQRTQQEDSAVYLCASSLLAGDKDTQYFGPGTRLTVL.

In its sample, this clone was seen a few times. The V gene is TRBV7-2, the J gene TRBJ2-3; D not resolved. With 2 bases removed from V and 2 bases from J, the gap between germline ends came to 11 bases. Germline lookup yields CDR1 SGHTA and CDR2 FQGNSA. The CDR3 length is 15 residues. The CDR3 protein is CASSLSTWATDTQYF. CDR3 nucleotides: TGTGCCAGCAGCTTAAGTACCTGGGCCACAGATACGCAGTATTTT.

This chain links TRBV19 with TRBJ1-1; 7 nucleotides agree with TRBD1. The CDR3 length is 14 residues. Per the germline V gene, CDR1 is LNHDA and CDR2 is SQIVND (reference sequence). J lost 1 base, V lost 3 bases, and 2 bases had no gene match. The CDR3 DNA reads TGTGCCAGTAGTATCAACAGGGGGAACACTGAAGCTTTCTTT. This translates into CASSINRGNTEAFF.

The chain recombines TRBV27 with TRBJ1-2; 12 nucleotides line up with TRBD1. The germline CDR1 and CDR2 sequences are MNHEY and SMNVEV (reference sequence). This CDR3 is 16 amino acids long. The J segment lost 3 bases and the V segment lost 6 bases, leaving 8 bases of the junction unmatched. This CDR3 reads CASSYSGTGGYYGYTF. CDR3 DNA: TGTGCCAGCAGCTATTCCGGGACAGGGGGCTACTATGGCTACACCTTC.

The chain has TRBV28 and TRBJ1-1; D possibly corresponds to TRBD1 (6 bases). V was clipped by 4 bases and J by 0 bases, with 15 bases between them. The germline V gene has CDR1 MDHEN and CDR2 SYDVKM. The CDR3 is made up of 16 amino acids. Here the CDR3 reads CASSSLGGELNTEAFF. In DNA, the CDR3 is TGTGCCAGCAGTTCCCTAGGGGGAGAACTGAACACTGAAGCTTTCTTT.

This clone was seen a single time. The chain employs TRBV4-1 and TRBJ2-2; no firm D call. The ends were cut back, 0 bases at V and 6 bases at J, with 11 bases in the middle. The CDR3 runs to 15 residues. CDR1 and CDR2 from the germline V gene are MGHRA and YSYEKL. The CDR3 DNA follows: TGCGCCAGCAGCCAAGATGAAGTATTAGCCGGGGAGCTGTTTTTT. Amino acids: CASSQDEVLAGELFF.

This rearrangement joins TRBV19 to TRBJ1-2; 9 nucleotides line up with TRBD1. There are 16 residues in the CDR3. V was pared by 4 bases and J by 3 bases, with 9 bases of the junction left unmatched. Germline V gene lookup returns CDR1 LNHDA and CDR2 SQIVND (reference sequence). The CDR3 DNA follows: TGTGCCAGTAGTAACATTTACAGGGGGCAGGACTATGGCTACACCTTC. It translates to CASSNIYRGQDYGYTF.

CDR3 loop: CASSSKREGTGELFF. The CDR3 region has the DNA TGTGCCAGCAGCTCAAAGCGGGAGGGGACCGGGGAGCTGTTTTTT. The J gene is TRBJ2-2, the V gene TRBV11-2; 10 bases align to TRBD2. The CDR3 is 15 residues long. V dropped 4 bases and J dropped 5; count of bases not matched to a gene: 4. Per the germline V gene, CDR1 is SGHAT and CDR2 is FQNNGV.

CDR3 sequence reads: CASSFAVGYRNTEAFF. The CDR3 DNA is TGTGCCAGCAGTTTTGCAGTGGGCTACAGGAACACTGAAGCTTTCTTT. V is TRBV27 and J is TRBJ1-1; unclear D gene. The V gene's germline CDR1 is MNHEY and CDR2 SMNVEV (reference sequence). The CDR3 is 16 residues long. The V end lost 3 bases, the J end lost 1 base, and 15 bases lay between the germline ends.

The gene calls are TRBV18 and TRBJ2-5, with D maybe TRBD1 (6 bases). The J call could be wrong; TRBJ2-7 is a better fit for the DNA end. Germline V gives CDR1 KGHSH, CDR2 LQKENI. CDR3 length: 13 amino acids. The CDR3 protein is CASSPDSSYEQYF. In DNA form, the CDR3 reads TGTGCCAGCTCACCGGACAGCTCCTACGAGCAGTACTTC.

V and J are TRBV28 and TRBJ2-5, with D perhaps TRBD2 (5 bases). The germline gives CDR1 MDHEN, CDR2 SYDVKM. The CDR3 is 15 amino acids. Trimming stripped 4 bases from V and 5 bases from J, with 17 bases between. In DNA form, the CDR3 reads TGTGCCAGCAGTTCTGGGAGCCGGGTCCAGGAGACCCAGTACTTC. Its translation: CASSSGSRVQETQYF.

Here the CDR3 DNA reads TGTGCCAGCAGCTTGGTTGGGGAGATTAACTATGGCTACACCTTC. It specifies CASSLVGEINYGYTF. The chain uses TRBV5-8 and TRBJ1-2, with D hard to call. V lost 0 bases, J lost 1 base, and 10 bases lay in between. The CDR3 runs 15 residues. The germline CDR1 and CDR2 sequences are SGHTS and YDEGEE.

The chain has TRBV28 and TRBJ1-1, with no clear D. CDR3 length: 14 amino acids. V dropped 4 bases and J dropped 1 base, with 10 bases sitting between them. Germline values: CDR1 MDHEN, CDR2 SYDVKM. CDR3 residues: CASSYRVSNTEAFF. CDR3 in DNA: TGTGCCAGCAGTTACCGGGTCTCGAACACTGAAGCTTTCTTT.

The DNA of the CDR3 is TGTGCCAGCAGCCTCGAGCCCTCAGGGGATCCTAACTATGGCTACACCTTC. Protein sequence: CASSLEPSGDPNYGYTF. The chain carries TRBV9 and TRBJ1-2, with D possibly being TRBD1 (6 bases). The ends were cut back, 4 bases at V and 0 bases at J, with 19 bases in the middle. Germline CDR1 is SGDLS and CDR2 is YYNGEE. This CDR3 region has 17 residues.